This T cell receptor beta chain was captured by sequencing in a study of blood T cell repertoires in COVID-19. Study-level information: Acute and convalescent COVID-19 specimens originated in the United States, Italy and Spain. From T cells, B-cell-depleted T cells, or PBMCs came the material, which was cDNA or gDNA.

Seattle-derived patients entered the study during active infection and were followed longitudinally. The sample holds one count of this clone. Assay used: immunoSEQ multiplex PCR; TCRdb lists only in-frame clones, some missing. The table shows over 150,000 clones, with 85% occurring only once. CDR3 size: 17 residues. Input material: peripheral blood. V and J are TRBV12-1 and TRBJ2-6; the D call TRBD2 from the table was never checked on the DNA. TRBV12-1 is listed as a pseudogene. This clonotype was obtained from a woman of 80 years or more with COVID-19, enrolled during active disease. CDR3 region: CASSVGTPSSGANVLTF. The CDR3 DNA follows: TGTGCCAGCAGCGTAGGGACTCCGAGTTCTGGGGCCAACGTCCTGACTTTC.